This T cell receptor beta chain was sequenced for a study of identifying expanded T cells in peripheral blood. Study findings and constraints: About 1.2 clones differed between technical replicates, versus about 15 and 19 over time.

Comments on this clone: Its antigen is still unknown.

Data came from immunoSEQ multiplex PCR; TCRdb stores just in-frame clones and leaves some out. The sample has around 100,000 clones; about 91% are singletons. This TCR was recovered from a person aged 18 to 75 in good health. Sequenced: blood.

Here the CDR3 reads CASSRGLDQPQHF. DNA of the CDR3: TGTGCCAGCAGCCGCGGACTTGATCAGCCCCAGCATTTT. The chain couples TRBV5-6 to TRBJ1-5, with D uncertain. The V and J ends lost 4 bases and 5 bases respectively, with 10 bases between them. The germline CDR1 and CDR2 sequences are SGHDT and YYEEEE. The CDR3 is 13 residues long.